This entry is about one TCR beta chain. TCRdb's table, derived via immunoSEQ multiplex PCR, lists solely in-frame clones and lacks some. The profile shows fewer than 80,000 clones, approximately 95% of them singletons. This CDR3 contains 14 residues. Trimming pared 4 bases from V and 5 bases from J, leaving 15 bases between. Per the germline V gene, CDR1 is SGHNT and CDR2 is YYREEE (reference sequence). This sample stems from a study of T cell changes during pregnancy in multiple sclerosis. Specimen: CD4+ T cells from peripheral blood mononuclear cells, collected after pregnancy. This sequence was found in a female donor with multiple sclerosis, enrolled in a pregnancy study. V is TRBV5-4 and J is TRBJ1-1; possible D gene TRBD1, 6 bases. CDR3 region: CASSEQGLWTEAFF. The CDR3 coding sequence is TGTGCCAGCAGCGAACAGGGTTTATGGACTGAAGCTTTCTTT.